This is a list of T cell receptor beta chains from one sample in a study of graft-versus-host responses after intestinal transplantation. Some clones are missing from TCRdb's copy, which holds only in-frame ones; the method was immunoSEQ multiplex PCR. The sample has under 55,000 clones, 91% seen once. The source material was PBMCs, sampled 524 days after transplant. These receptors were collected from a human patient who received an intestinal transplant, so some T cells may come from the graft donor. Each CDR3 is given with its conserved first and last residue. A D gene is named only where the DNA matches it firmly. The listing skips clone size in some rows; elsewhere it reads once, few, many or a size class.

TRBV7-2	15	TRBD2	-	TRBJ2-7	TGTGCCAGCAGCGGATATAGCGGGAGGGCCTACGAGCAGTACTTC	CASSGYSGRAYEQYF
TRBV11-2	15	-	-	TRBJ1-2	TGTGCCAGCAGCGCGACTGAAATAGCTAACTATGGCTACACCTTC	CASSATEIANYGYTF
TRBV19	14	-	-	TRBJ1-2	TGTGCCAGTAGTATTGGATACAGCTTGGGAGGCTACACCTTC	CASSIGYSLGGYTF
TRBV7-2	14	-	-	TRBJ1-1	TGTGCCAGCAGCTTAGTTCTCTTAGAATATGAAGCTTTCTTT	CASSLVLLEYEAFF
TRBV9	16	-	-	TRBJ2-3	TGTGCCAGCAGCGTAGGGGCGCTGGGGAGGACAGATACGCAGTATTTT	CASSVGALGRTDTQYF
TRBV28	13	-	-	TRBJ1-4	TGTGCCAGCAAGTCCCAGGGGTGGGAAAAACTGTTTTTT	CASKSQGWEKLFF
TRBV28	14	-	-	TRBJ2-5	TGTGCCAGCAGTTCGGGACCGAGCTTAGGGACCCAGTACTTC	CASSSGPSLGTQYF
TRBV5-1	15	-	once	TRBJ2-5	TGCGCCAGCAGCTTGAGGAGGGTTGGGGGAGAGACCCAGTACTTC	CASSLRRVGGETQYF
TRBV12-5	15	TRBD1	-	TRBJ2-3	TGTGCTAGTGCCCCGGGACAGGTGGGGGAAGATACGCAGTATTTT	CASAPGQVGEDTQYF
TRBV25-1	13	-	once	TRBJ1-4	TGTGCCAGCGGAACAGGACTTAACGAAAAACTGTTTTTT	CASGTGLNEKLFF
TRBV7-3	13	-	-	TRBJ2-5	TGTGCCAGCAGCCCAACTGTTCGAGAGACCCAGTACTTC	CASSPTVRETQYF
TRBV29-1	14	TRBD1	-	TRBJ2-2	TGCAGCGTTGAAAGGACAGGGGCCACCGGGGAGCTGTTTTTT	CSVERTGATGELFF
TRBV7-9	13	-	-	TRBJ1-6	TGTGCCAGCAGCTTAACAGACAATTCACCCCTCCACTTT	CASSLTDNSPLHF
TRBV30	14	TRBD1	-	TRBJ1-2	TGTGCCTGGAGTGCTGGGGGGACAGTCTATGGCTACACCTTC	CAWSAGGTVYGYTF
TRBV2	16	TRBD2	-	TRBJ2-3	TGTGCCAGCAGTGCCGGGACTAGCGGGAGAGGAGATACGCAGTATTTT	CASSAGTSGRGDTQYF
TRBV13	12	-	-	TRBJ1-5	TGTGCCAGCAGCTTAGGTGGACAGCCCCAGCATTTT	CASSLGGQPQHF
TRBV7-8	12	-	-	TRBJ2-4	TGTGCCAGCAGCCAAACCAAAAACATTCAGTACTTC	CASSQTKNIQYF
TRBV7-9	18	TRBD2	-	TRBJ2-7	TGTGCCAGCAGCATGCCGGGACTAGCGGGAGGACATCCCTACGAGCAGTACTTC	CASSMPGLAGGHPYEQYF
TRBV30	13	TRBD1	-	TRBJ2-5	TGTGCCTGGAGCCAGGGGGCGCGGGAGACCCAGTACTTC	CAWSQGARETQYF
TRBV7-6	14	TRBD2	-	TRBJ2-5	TGTGCCAGCTCGTACACCGGGACTAGCGGTTACCAGTACTTC	CASSYTGTSGYQYF
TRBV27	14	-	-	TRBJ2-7	TGTGCCAGCAGTTTGGGCAGGAACACCTACGAGCAGTACTTC	CASSLGRNTYEQYF
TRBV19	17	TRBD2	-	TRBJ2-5	TGTGCCAGTAGTATCCGGACTAGCGGGAGGGCCGGGGAGACCCAGTACTTC	CASSIRTSGRAGETQYF
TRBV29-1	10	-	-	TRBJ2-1	TGCAGCGCTACCGGCAATGAGCAGTTCTTC	CSATGNEQFF
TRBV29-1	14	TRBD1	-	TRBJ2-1	TGCAGCGCCCCGACAGGGGGCTCCTACAATGAGCAGTTCTTC	CSAPTGGSYNEQFF
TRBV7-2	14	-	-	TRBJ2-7	TGTGCCAGCAGCTTAGTGGGAAGCTCCTACGAGCAGTACTTC	CASSLVGSSYEQYF
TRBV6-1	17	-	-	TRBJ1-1	TGTGCCAGCAGTGGACTTTCGGGACCGCCGGGATACACTGAAGCTTTCTTT	CASSGLSGPPGYTEAFF
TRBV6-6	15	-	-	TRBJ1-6	TGTGCCAGCAGTCCCCTGATGGGTACGGGGTCACCCCTCCACTTT	CASSPLMGTGSPLHF
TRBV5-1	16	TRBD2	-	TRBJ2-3	TGCGCCAGCAGCTATATAGCGGGACGGATCACAGATACGCAGTATTTT	CASSYIAGRITDTQYF
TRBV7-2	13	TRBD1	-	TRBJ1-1	TGTGCCAGCAGCAGCCAGGGGGCAGTTGAAGCTTTCTTT	CASSSQGAVEAFF
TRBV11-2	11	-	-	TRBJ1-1	TGTGCCAGCAGCCAGGGGCGTAAGGCTTTCTTT	CASSQGRKAFF
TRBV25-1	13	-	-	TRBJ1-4	TGTGCCAGCAGTAGGGGGGCTAATGAAAAACTGTTTTTT	CASSRGANEKLFF
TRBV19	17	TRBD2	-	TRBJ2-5	TGTGCCAGTAGCCTAGGGGCTAGCGGTAGGATACAAGAGACCCAGTACTTC	CASSLGASGRIQETQYF
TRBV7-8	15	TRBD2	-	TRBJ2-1	TGTGCCAGCAGCTTCCTAGCGGGAGCGGGGAATGAGCAGTTCTTC	CASSFLAGAGNEQFF
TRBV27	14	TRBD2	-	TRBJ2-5	TGTGCCAGCCAGGACATCAGGGAGGGGGAGACCCAGTACTTC	CASQDIREGETQYF
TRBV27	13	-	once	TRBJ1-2	TGTGCCAGCAGACCAGTTGACAAATATGGCTACACCTTC	CASRPVDKYGYTF
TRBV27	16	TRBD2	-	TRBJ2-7	TGTGCCAGCAGTTTATATCAGGGGGGACTAGCGGGTGAGCAGTACTTC	CASSLYQGGLAGEQYF
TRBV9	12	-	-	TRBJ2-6	TGTGCCAGCAGCGGGGGGGCCAACGTCCTGACTTTC	CASSGGANVLTF
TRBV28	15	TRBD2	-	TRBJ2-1	TGTGCCAGCATTTCGGAGCGGGGCCCCTACAATGAGCAGTTCTTC	CASISERGPYNEQFF
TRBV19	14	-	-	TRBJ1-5	TGTGCCAGTAGTATAGGCAGGGAGGATCAGCCCCAGCATTTT	CASSIGREDQPQHF
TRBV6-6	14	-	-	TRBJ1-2	TGTGCCAGCAGTGACCGGGCCGGGGGCGAAGGCTACACCTTC	CASSDRAGGEGYTF
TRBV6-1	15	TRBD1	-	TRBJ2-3	TGTGCCAGCAAAGACAGGGGCAAAGGGGCAGATACGCAGTATTTT	CASKDRGKGADTQYF
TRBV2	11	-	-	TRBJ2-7	TGTGCCAGCAGTGACTGGTACGAGCAGTACTTC	CASSDWYEQYF
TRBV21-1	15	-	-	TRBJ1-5	TGTGCCAGCAGCAAAGGGACAACCGTTGATCAGCCCCAGCATTTT	CASSKGTTVDQPQHF
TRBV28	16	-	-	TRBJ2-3	TGTGCCAGCAGTTTCCGAGGCGGGATTTACACAGATACGCAGTATTTT	CASSFRGGIYTDTQYF
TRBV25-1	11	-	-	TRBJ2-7	TGTGCCAGCAGTCGCCGGGATCAGCAGTACTTC	CASSRRDQQYF
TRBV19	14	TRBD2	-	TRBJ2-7	TGTGCCAGTAGTAAGGGACTAGGGGCTCTCGAGCAGTACTTC	CASSKGLGALEQYF